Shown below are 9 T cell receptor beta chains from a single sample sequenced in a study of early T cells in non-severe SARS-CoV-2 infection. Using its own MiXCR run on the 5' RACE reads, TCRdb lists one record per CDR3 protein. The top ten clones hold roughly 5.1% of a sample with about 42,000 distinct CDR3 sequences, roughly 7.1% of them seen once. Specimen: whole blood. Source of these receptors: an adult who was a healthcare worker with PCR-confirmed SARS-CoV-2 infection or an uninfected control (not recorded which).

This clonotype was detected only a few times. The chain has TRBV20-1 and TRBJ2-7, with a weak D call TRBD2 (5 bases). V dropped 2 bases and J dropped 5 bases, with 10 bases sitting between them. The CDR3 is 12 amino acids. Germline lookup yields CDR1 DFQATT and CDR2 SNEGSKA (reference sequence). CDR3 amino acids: CSARPGSDEQYF. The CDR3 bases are TGCAGTGCTAGACCGGGATCCGACGAGCAGTACTTC.

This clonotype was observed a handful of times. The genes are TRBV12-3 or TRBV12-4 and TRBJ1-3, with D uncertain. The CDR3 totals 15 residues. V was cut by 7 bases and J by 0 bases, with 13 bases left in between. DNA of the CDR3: TGTGCCAGCACACCCGACCCAGCCTCTGGAAACACCATATATTTT. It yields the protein CASTPDPASGNTIYF.

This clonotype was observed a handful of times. CDR3 residues: CASTRFGGAADEQFF. Here the CDR3 DNA reads TGTGCCAGCACTCGTTTCGGGGGGGCTGCAGATGAGCAGTTCTTC. The rearrangement joins TRBV2 to TRBJ2-1; TRBD2 matches at 8 bases. With 7 bases clipped from V and 8 bases from J, the junction kept 13 bases outside the gene matches. Germline CDR1 SNHLY, CDR2 FYNNEI. This CDR3 is 15 amino acids long.

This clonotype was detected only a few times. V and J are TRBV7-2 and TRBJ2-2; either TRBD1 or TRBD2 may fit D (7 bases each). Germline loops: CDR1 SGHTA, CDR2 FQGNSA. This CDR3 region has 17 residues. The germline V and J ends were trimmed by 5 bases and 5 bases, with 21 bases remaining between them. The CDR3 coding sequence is TGTGCCAGCAGCCCCCCTAATTGGCAGGGGGGGACCGGGGAGCTGTTTTTT. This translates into CASSPPNWQGGTGELFF.

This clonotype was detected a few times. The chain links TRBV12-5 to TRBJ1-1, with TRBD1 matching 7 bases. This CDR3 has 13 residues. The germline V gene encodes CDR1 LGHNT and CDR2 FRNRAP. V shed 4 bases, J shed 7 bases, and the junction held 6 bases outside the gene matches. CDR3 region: CASGSDREVEAFF. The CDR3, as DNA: TGTGCTAGTGGTTCAGACAGGGAGGTTGAAGCTTTCTTT.

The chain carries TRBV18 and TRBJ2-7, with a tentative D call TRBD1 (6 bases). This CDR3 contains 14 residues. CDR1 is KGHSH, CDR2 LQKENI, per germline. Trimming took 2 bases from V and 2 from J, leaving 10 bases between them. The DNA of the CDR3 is TGTGCCAGCTCACCAAGGGACACTGCCTACGAGCAGTACTTC. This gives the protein CASSPRDTAYEQYF.

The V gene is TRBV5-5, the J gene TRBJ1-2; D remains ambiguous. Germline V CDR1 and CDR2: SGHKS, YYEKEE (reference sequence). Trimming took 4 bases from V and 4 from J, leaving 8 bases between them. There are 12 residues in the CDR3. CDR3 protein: CASSQAGYGYTF. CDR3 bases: TGTGCCAGCAGCCAGGCGGGCTATGGCTACACCTTC.

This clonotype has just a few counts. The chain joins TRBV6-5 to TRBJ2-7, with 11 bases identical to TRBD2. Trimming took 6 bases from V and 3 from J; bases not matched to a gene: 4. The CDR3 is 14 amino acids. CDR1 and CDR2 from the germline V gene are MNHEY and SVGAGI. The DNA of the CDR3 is TGTGCCAGCAGCCTAGCGGGGGGCCTCTACGAGCAGTACTTC. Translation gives CASSLAGGLYEQYF.

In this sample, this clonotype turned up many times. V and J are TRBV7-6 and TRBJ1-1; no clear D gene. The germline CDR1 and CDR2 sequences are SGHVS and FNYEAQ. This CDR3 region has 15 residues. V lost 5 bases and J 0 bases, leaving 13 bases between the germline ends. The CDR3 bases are TGTGCCAGCAGCGGGCCGACCGGTATGAACACTGAAGCTTTCTTT. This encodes CASSGPTGMNTEAFF.